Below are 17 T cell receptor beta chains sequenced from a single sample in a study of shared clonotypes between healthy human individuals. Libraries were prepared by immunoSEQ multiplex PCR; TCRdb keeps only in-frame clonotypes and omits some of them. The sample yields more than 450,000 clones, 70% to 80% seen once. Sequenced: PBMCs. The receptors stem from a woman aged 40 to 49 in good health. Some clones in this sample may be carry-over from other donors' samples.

CDR3 DNA sequence: TGTGCCAGCAGCGTCGGGGGGTCCCCCGGCACAGATACGCAGTATTTT. Translated, it gives CASSVGGSPGTDTQYF. The chain links TRBV11-3 to TRBJ2-3, with TRBD2 matching 7 bases. Germline V CDR1 and CDR2: SGHNT, YENEEA. This CDR3 contains 16 residues. Trimming took 5 bases from V and 1 from J; bases not matched to a gene: 9.

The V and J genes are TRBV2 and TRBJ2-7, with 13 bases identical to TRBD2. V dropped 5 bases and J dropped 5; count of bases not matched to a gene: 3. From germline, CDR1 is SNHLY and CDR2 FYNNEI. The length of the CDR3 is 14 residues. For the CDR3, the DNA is TGTGCCAGCAGTAAGGGGACTAGCGGGAACGAGCAGTACTTC. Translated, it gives CASSKGTSGNEQYF.

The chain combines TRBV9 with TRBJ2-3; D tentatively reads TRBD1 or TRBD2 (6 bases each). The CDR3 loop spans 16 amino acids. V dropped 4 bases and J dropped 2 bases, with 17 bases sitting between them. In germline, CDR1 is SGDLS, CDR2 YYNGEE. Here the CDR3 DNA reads TGTGCCAGCAGCCCCGAACCAGGGGAGGTCACAGATACGCAGTATTTT. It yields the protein CASSPEPGEVTDTQYF.

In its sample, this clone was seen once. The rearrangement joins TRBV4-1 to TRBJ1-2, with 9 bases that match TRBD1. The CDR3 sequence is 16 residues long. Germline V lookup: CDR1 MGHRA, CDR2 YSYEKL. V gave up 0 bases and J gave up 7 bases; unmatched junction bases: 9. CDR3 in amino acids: CASSQEPGQGFGGYTF. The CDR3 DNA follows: TGCGCCAGCAGCCAAGAACCCGGACAGGGGTTTGGTGGCTACACCTTC.

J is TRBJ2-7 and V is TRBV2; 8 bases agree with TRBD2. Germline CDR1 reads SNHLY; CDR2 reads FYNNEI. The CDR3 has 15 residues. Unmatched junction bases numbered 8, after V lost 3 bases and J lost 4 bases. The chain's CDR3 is CASSEQSGRVYEQYF. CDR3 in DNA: TGTGCCAGCAGTGAGCAGAGCGGGAGAGTGTACGAGCAGTACTTC.

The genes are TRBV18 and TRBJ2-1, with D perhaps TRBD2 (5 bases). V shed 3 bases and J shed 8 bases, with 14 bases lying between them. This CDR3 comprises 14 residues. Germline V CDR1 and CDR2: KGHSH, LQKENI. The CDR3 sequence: CASSPTGQRYEQFF. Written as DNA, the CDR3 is TGTGCCAGCTCACCGACGGGCCAGCGGTATGAGCAGTTCTTC.

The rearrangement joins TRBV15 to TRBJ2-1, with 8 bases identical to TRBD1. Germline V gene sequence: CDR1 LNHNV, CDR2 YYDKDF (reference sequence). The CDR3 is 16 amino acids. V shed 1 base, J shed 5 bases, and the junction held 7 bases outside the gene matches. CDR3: CATSRAGQGKHNEQFF. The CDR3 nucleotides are TGTGCCACCAGCAGAGCTGGACAGGGAAAGCACAATGAGCAGTTCTTC.

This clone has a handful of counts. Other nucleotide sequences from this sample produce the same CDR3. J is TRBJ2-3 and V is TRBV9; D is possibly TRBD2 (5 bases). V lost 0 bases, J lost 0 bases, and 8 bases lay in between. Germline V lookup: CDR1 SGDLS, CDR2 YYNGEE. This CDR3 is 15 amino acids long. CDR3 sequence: CASSVALASTDTQYF. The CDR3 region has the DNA TGTGCCAGCAGCGTAGCCCTAGCAAGCACAGATACGCAGTATTTT.

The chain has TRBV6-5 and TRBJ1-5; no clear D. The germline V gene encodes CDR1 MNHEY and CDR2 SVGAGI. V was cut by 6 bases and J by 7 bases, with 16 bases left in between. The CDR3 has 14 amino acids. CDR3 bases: TGTGCCAGCAGCCCATACAGTTCGATACAGCCCCAGCATTTT. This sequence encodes CASSPYSSIQPQHF.

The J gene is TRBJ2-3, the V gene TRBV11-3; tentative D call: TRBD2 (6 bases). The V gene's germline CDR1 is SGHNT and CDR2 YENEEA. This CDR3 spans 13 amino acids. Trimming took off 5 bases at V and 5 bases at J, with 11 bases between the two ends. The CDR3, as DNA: TGTGCCAGCAGCCGGGGGACCGGAGATACGCAGTATTTT. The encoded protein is CASSRGTGDTQYF.

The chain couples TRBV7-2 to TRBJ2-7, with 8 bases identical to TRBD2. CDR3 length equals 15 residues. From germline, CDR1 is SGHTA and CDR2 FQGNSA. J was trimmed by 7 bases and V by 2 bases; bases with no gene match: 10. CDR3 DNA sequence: TGTGCCAGCAGCTTATGGTCCAGGGTAGCGGGAGAGCAGTACTTC. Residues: CASSLWSRVAGEQYF.

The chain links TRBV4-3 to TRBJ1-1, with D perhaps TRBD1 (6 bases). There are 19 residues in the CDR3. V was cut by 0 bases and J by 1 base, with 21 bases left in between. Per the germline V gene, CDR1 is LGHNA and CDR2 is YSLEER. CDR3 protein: CASSQDSRQVTGTNTEAFF. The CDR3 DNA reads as TGCGCCAGCAGCCAAGATAGTCGACAGGTGACTGGGACGAACACTGAAGCTTTCTTT.

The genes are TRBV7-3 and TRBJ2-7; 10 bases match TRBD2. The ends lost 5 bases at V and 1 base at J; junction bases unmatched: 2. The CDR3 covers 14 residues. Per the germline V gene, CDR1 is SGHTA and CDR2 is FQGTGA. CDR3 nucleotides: TGTGCCAGCAGCGAAGCGGGAGGGTCCTACGAGCAGTACTTC. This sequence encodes CASSEAGGSYEQYF.

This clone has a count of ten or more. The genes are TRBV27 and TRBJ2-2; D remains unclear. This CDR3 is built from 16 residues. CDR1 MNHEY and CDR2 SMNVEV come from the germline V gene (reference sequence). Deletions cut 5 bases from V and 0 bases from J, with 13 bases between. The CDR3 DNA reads TGTGCCAGCAGTAAGTCAGGAACAGCGAACACCGGGGAGCTGTTTTTT. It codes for CASSKSGTANTGELFF.

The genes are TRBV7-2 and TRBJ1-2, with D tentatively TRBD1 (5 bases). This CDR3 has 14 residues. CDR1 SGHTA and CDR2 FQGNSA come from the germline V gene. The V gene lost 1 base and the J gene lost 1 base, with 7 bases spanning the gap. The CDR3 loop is CASSLVDSNYGYTF. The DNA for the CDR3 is TGTGCCAGCAGCTTAGTCGACAGTAACTATGGCTACACCTTC.

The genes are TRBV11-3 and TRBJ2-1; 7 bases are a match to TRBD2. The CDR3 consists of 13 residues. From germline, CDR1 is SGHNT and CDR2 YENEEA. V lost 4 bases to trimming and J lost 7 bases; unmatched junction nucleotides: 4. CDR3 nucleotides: TGTGCCAGCAGCTCGTCGCGGGGGAATGAGCAGTTCTTC. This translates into CASSSSRGNEQFF.

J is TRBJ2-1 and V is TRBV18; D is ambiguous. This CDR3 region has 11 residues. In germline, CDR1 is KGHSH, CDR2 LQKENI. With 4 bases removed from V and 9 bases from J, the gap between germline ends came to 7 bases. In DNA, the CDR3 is TGTGCCAGCTCACTTGAGGTTGAGCAGTTCTTC. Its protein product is CASSLEVEQFF.